This T cell receptor beta chain came from a study of shared clonotypes between healthy human individuals. The germline CDR1 and CDR2 sequences are SGHVS and FQNEAQ. The CDR3 extends over 15 amino acids. Trimming cost V 3 bases and J 0 bases, with 8 bases left between them. The count of this clone is one. An even split of each subset's genomic DNA across several immunoSEQ plates was performed. In the source study's methods: Owing to the provision of junction-only sequences devoid of quality scores by immunoSEQ, filtering differed. Clones were sequenced by immunoSEQ multiplex PCR, and TCRdb holds only the in-frame ones, with some missing. V, J and clone size are those of that table, while D and trimming were read from the DNA. The sample contains roughly 1,100,000 clones, about 80% of which appear only once.

This TCR came from a man in his late teens or twenties in good health. The sample consisted of memory CD4+ T cells sorted from blood. Specified subset: CD45RA-negative fraction. This chain uses TRBV7-8 with TRBJ2-2; tentatively, D is TRBD2 (5 bases). CDR3: CASSFSGSNTGELFF. CDR3 in DNA: TGTGCCAGCAGCTTCAGCGGATCGAACACCGGGGAGCTGTTTTTT.